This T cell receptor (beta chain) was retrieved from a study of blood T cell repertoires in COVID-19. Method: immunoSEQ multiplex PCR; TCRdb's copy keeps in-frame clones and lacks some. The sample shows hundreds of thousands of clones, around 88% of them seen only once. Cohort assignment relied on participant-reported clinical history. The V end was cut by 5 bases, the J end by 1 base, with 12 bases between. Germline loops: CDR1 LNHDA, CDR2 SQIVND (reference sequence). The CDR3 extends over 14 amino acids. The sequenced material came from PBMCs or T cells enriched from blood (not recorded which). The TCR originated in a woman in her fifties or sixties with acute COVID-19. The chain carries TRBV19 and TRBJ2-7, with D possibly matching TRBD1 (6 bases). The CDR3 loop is CASSPRDNSYEQYF. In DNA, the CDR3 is TGTGCCAGTAGTCCCAGGGACAATTCCTACGAGCAGTACTTC.